This is a list of T cell receptor beta chains from one sample in a study of T cells in Graves' hyperthyroidism and ophthalmopathy. TCRdb reprocessed the multiplex PCR reads with MiXCR, giving one entry per CDR3 protein. This sample has some 620,000 distinct CDR3 sequences, with 15% to 20% found just once. Sequences were obtained from blood. These receptors came from a woman younger than 45 with Graves' hyperthyroidism. Both conserved end residues are part of each CDR3. A D gene is named only where the DNA matches it firmly. Some rows have no size entry. The others give once, few or many, or a class for an expanded clone.

>TRBJ2-1|many|-|TRBV7-9
CASSLGSGNYNEQFF
TGTGCCAGCAGCTTAGGCAGCGGAAATTACAATGAGCAGTTCTTC
>TRBJ2-7|few|-|TRBV28
CASRRPGQTREQYF
TGTGCCAGCAGACGCCCGGGACAAACACGGGAGCAGTACTTC
>TRBJ2-1|many|TRBD1|TRBV28
CASRGQGAYEQFF
TGTGCCAGCAGGGGACAGGGGGCCTATGAGCAGTTCTTC
>TRBJ1-3|-|-|TRBV27
CASSLSRTDTIYF
TGTGCCAGCAGTTTATCCCGTACAGACACCATATATTTT
>TRBJ2-7|-|-|TRBV30
CACRYGEQYF
TGTGCCTGTCGCTATGGCGAGCAGTACTTC
>TRBJ2-7|few|-|TRBV5-1
CASSNPLTGSYEQYF
TGCGCCAGCAGCAATCCATTAACCGGGTCCTACGAGCAGTACTTC
>TRBJ2-5|-|TRBD2|TRBV5-1
CASSFPEREDPQETQYF
TGCGCCAGCAGCTTTCCGGAGCGGGAGGACCCCCAAGAGACCCAGTACTTC
>TRBJ1-3|-|-|TRBV20-1
CSARRRSGNTIYF
TGCAGTGCTAGAAGAAGGTCTGGAAACACCATATATTTT
>TRBJ1-5|many|-|TRBV5-1
CASSLGREGHQPQHF
TGCGCCAGCAGCTTGGGCCGTGAGGGCCATCAGCCCCAGCATTTT
>TRBJ2-1|many|-|TRBV28
CASSRPGLEQFF
TGTGCCAGCAGCCGTCCGGGGTTGGAGCAGTTCTTC
>TRBJ1-5|few|TRBD1|TRBV19
CASSIRTGGSHQPQHF
TGTGCCAGTAGTATAAGGACAGGGGGTAGCCATCAGCCCCAGCATTTT
>TRBJ2-3|-|-|TRBV30
CAWSSSWRTDTQYF
TGTGCCTGGAGTTCTAGCTGGAGGACAGATACGCAGTATTTT
>TRBJ2-5|many|TRBD2|TRBV28
CASSWTSGRVVTQYF
TGTGCCAGCAGCTGGACTAGCGGGAGAGTGGTGACCCAGTACTTC
>TRBJ2-7|many|-|TRBV28
CASSLMAGPYEQYF
TGTGCCAGCAGTTTAATGGCGGGACCCTACGAGCAGTACTTC
>TRBJ2-2|-|-|TRBV28
CASSPISVGDTGELFF
TGTGCCAGCAGTCCCATAAGTGTAGGGGACACCGGGGAGCTGTTTTTT
>TRBJ2-7|few|-|TRBV9
CASSAAADLESAYEQYF
TGTGCCAGCAGCGCCGCAGCCGATTTAGAGAGTGCCTACGAGCAGTACTTC
>TRBJ1-1|many|TRBD1|TRBV11-3
CASSPSHVNRGEEAFF
TGTGCCAGCAGCCCTTCCCACGTCAACAGGGGGGAGGAAGCTTTCTTT
>TRBJ1-1|-|-|TRBV6-6
CASSYSGTGTRTNTEAFF
TGTGCCAGCAGTTACTCGGGAACCGGGACAAGGACGAACACTGAAGCTTTCTTT
>TRBJ2-3|-|-|TRBV15
CATSSLLSTDTQYF
TGTGCCACCAGCAGCCTACTATCGACAGATACGCAGTATTTT
>TRBJ1-2|-|-|TRBV29-1
CSVAGGYGYTF
TGCAGCGTTGCGGGTGGCTATGGCTACACCTTC
>TRBJ2-5|many|-|TRBV12-3/TRBV12-4
CASSLSVKTQYF
TGTGCCAGCAGTTTGTCGGTGAAGACCCAGTACTTC
>TRBJ2-1|-|-|TRBV29-1
CSVEGFEGVWLRNEQFF
TGCAGCGTTGAGGGGTTTGAGGGAGTGTGGTTGCGAAATGAGCAGTTCTTC
>TRBJ1-1|few|-|TRBV30
CAWSVSRGNTEAFF
TGTGCCTGGAGTGTAAGCAGGGGAAACACTGAAGCTTTCTTT
>TRBJ2-4|-|-|TRBV20-1
CSARGGLGTKDIQYF
TGCAGTGCTAGAGGGGGCCTGGGTACCAAAGACATTCAGTACTTC
>TRBJ2-7|few|-|TRBV29-1
CSAQDGSYEQYF
TGCAGCGCCCAGGACGGAAGCTACGAGCAGTACTTC
>TRBJ2-1|few|-|TRBV18
CASSPPGIPSYNEQFF
TGTGCCAGCTCACCACCGGGAATCCCCTCGTACAATGAGCAGTTCTTC
>TRBJ2-3|many|-|TRBV2
CASLLAGSSTDTQYF
TGTGCCAGCCTCCTGGCGGGAAGTAGCACAGATACGCAGTATTTT
>TRBJ2-7|-|-|TRBV15
CATSLDTAYEQYF
TGTGCCACCAGCCTAGATACAGCCTACGAGCAGTACTTC
>TRBJ2-2|-|-|TRBV20-1
CSARVSSGTGELFF
TGCAGTGCTAGAGTCTCATCGGGCACCGGGGAGCTGTTTTTT
>TRBJ1-1|many|-|TRBV6-5
CASSYSGQGVMNTEAFF
TGTGCCAGCAGTTACTCCGGGCAGGGAGTGATGAACACTGAAGCTTTCTTT
>TRBJ2-1|-|TRBD2|TRBV5-1
CASSLQGSGDEQLF
TGCGCCAGCAGCTTGCAAGGTAGCGGGGATGAGCAGCTCTTC
>TRBJ2-1|many|-|TRBV18
CASSSRTPLNEQFF
TGTGCCAGCTCATCACGGACCCCCCTCAATGAGCAGTTCTTC
>TRBJ2-1|-|-|TRBV20-1
CSASPSPPWAGLGNEQFF
TGCAGTGCTAGTCCGAGTCCACCCTGGGCGGGACTCGGCAATGAGCAGTTCTTC
>TRBJ2-3|-|-|TRBV28
CASSSAITDTQYF
TGTGCCAGCAGTTCTGCAATCACAGATACGCAGTATTTT
>TRBJ1-1|few|-|TRBV9
CASSVRGGEAFF
TGTGCCAGCAGCGTTCGTGGGGGGGAAGCTTTCTTT
>TRBJ2-1|many|TRBD2|TRBV20-1
CSATIPSGRNEKQFF
TGCAGTGCTACGATACCTAGCGGGAGGAACGAGAAGCAGTTCTTC
>TRBJ2-1|few|-|TRBV4-3
CASSQAARSSAEQFF
TGCGCCAGCAGCCAAGCTGCACGTAGCTCGGCTGAGCAGTTCTTC
>TRBJ2-7|many|-|TRBV20-1
CSALRLARSEQYF
TGCAGTGCTCTACGATTAGCGCGATCCGAGCAGTACTTC
>TRBJ2-7|-|-|TRBV27
CASSPKRAHYEQYF
TGTGCCAGCAGTCCTAAGCGGGCTCACTACGAGCAGTACTTC
>TRBJ1-1|many|TRBD1|TRBV5-1
CASSLQGPSNTEAFF
TGCGCCAGCAGCTTACAGGGGCCGTCGAACACTGAAGCTTTCTTT
>TRBJ1-1|many|-|TRBV28
CASSFSTGTEAFF
TGTGCCAGCAGTTTTTCGACAGGCACTGAAGCTTTCTTT
>TRBJ2-5|many|TRBD2|TRBV7-2
CASSLMGLAQETQYF
TGTGCCAGCAGCTTAATGGGACTAGCGCAAGAGACCCAGTACTTC
>TRBJ2-3|-|TRBD1|TRBV7-9
CASSLTPGQGALLDTQYF
TGTGCCAGCAGCCTCACTCCGGGACAGGGGGCCTTATTGGATACGCAGTATTTT